This T cell receptor beta chain was documented in a study of blood T cell repertoires in COVID-19. The overall study: COVID-19 samples collected from the United States, Italy and Spain covered acute and convalescent phases. T cells, B-cell-depleted T cells, or PBMCs provided the cDNA or gDNA that served as material.

V gave up 1 base and J gave up 7 bases; unmatched junction bases: 5. The CDR3 covers 15 residues. Germline loops: CDR1 SGDLS, CDR2 YYNGEE. Sequenced by immunoSEQ multiplex PCR; TCRdb stores in-frame clones only, minus some. The sample has about 230,000 clones; around 80% are singletons. The chain employs TRBV9 and TRBJ1-5, with 10 bases aligning to TRBD1. The receptor's source is a man aged 35-49 years with active or convalescent COVID-19. Sequencing was carried out using peripheral blood. The CDR3 nucleotides are TGTGCCAGCAGCGTAACTGACAGGGGGCCCCAGCCCCAGCATTTT. Protein: CASSVTDRGPQPQHF.